A selection of T cell receptor beta chains follows, all from one sample in a study of cytomegalovirus exposure and HLA in healthy donors. Here immunoSEQ multiplex PCR was the method, and the copy in TCRdb shows in-frame clones only, minus some. The sample consists of around 120,000 clones, roughly 80% of them appearing once. Sequencing was carried out using PBMCs. The receptor source for this set is a man between 60 and 70 years old in good health and CMV-seropositive. Each CDR3 is given with its conserved first and last residue. The D gene is left open where the match is weak. Size tells how often a clone was seen (once, few, many) or the class of an expanded clone, and some rows leave it out.

CDR3 DNA	CDR3 protein	D gene	V gene	J gene	CDR3 length	clone size
TGTGCCAGCAGCTTATCGTCTAGCGGGAGGGACCCCTACAATGAGCAGTTCTTC	CASSLSSSGRDPYNEQFF	TRBD2	TRBV7-6	TRBJ2-1	18	.
TGTGCCAGCAGCTTATCAGGGAATAGCAATCAGCCCCAGCATTTT	CASSLSGNSNQPQHF	.	TRBV7-6	TRBJ1-5	15	few
TGTGCCAGCAGCCGCTCTCCCCCGGGACAGGGTGCCTACGAGCAGTACTTC	CASSRSPPGQGAYEQYF	TRBD1	TRBV11-2	TRBJ2-7	17	.
TGTGCCAGCAGCTTAGTTGGGCGCATCAATGAGCAGTTCTTC	CASSLVGRINEQFF	.	TRBV7-2	TRBJ2-1	14	.
TGTGCCACCAGCATCGGAGTGGGCGGGGAGCTGTTTTTT	CATSIGVGGELFF	.	TRBV15	TRBJ2-2	13	.
TGTGCCAGCAGTGACCTGGCAGGTAGCACAGATACGCAGTATTTT	CASSDLAGSTDTQYF	.	TRBV6-4	TRBJ2-3	15	.
TGTGCCAGCAGCTTAGAAAGCCTAGAAACAGATACGCAGTATTTT	CASSLESLETDTQYF	.	TRBV11-2	TRBJ2-3	15	.
TGTGCCAGCAGTGAACAGGGGGGCTATGGCTACACCTTC	CASSEQGGYGYTF	TRBD1	TRBV6-4	TRBJ1-2	13	.
TGTGCCAGCAGCATTGGGCCGGGACTAGAGTCCTACGAGCAGTACTTC	CASSIGPGLESYEQYF	TRBD2	TRBV9	TRBJ2-7	16	.
TGTGCCAGTAGTATTGGCAGTGGGACAGGGGGCCATCAGCCCCAGCATTTT	CASSIGSGTGGHQPQHF	TRBD1	TRBV19	TRBJ1-5	17	.
TGTGCCAGCTCACCACCGGGGACACCGGGCTATGGCTACACCTTC	CASSPPGTPGYGYTF	.	TRBV18	TRBJ1-2	15	few
TGTGCCAGCAGCTGGACAGGGGCTCAGCCCCAGCATTTT	CASSWTGAQPQHF	TRBD1	TRBV7-8	TRBJ1-5	13	once
TGCGCCAGCAGCTTAGAGGGTGGAGGCTACACCTTC	CASSLEGGGYTF	.	TRBV5-1	TRBJ1-2	12	.
TGTGCCAGCAGTGGCCCAGTGGGGGCCTACTCTGAAAAACTGTTTTTT	CASSGPVGAYSEKLFF	.	TRBV25-1	TRBJ1-4	16	.
TGTGCCTGGACGGAAACAGCTCTCAATGAGCAGTTCTTC	CAWTETALNEQFF	.	TRBV30	TRBJ2-1	13	once
TGTGCCAGCAGACCTCTAGCGGGGGGAAAAGGGGAGCAGTTCTTC	CASRPLAGGKGEQFF	TRBD2	TRBV7-6	TRBJ2-1	15	few
TGTGCCAGCAGTCTACTAGCGGGATATCAAGATACGCAGTATTTT	CASSLLAGYQDTQYF	TRBD2	TRBV7-3	TRBJ2-3	15	.
TGTGCCAGCAGGCTACAAACCGGGATCGGGAACTACGAGCAGTACTTC	CASRLQTGIGNYEQYF	.	TRBV11-2	TRBJ2-7	16	.
TGTGCCAGCAGCTTTACAGGGGGCGGCTACAATGAGCAGTTCTTC	CASSFTGGGYNEQFF	TRBD1	TRBV7-9	TRBJ2-1	15	.
TGTGCCAGCGGCCACCCACAAGAGACCCAGTACTTC	CASGHPQETQYF	.	TRBV5-4	TRBJ2-5	12	.
TGTGCCAGCAGCTTAGGAGGGAGCACCGGGGAGCTGTTTTTT	CASSLGGSTGELFF	.	TRBV7-2	TRBJ2-2	14	.
TGTGCCAGCAGCTCGGGACAGGGGGCAAATGGCTACACCTTC	CASSSGQGANGYTF	TRBD1	TRBV7-9	TRBJ1-2	14	.
TGCGCCAGCAGCTTAGACAGCTCCAATCAGCCCCAGCATTTT	CASSLDSSNQPQHF	.	TRBV5-1	TRBJ1-5	14	once
TGCGCCAGCAGCTTGGGTCAGGGGGCTAATTCACCCCTCCACTTT	CASSLGQGANSPLHF	TRBD1	TRBV5-1	TRBJ1-6	15	.
TGTGCCAGTAGTAAGCAATTCACAGATACGCAGTATTTT	CASSKQFTDTQYF	.	TRBV19	TRBJ2-3	13	.
TGCAGCGTTGATGAGGGCGGGAGATACAATGAGCAGTTCTTC	CSVDEGGRYNEQFF	TRBD2	TRBV29-1	TRBJ2-1	14	few
TGTGCCAGTAGTACCCAGATTAACTATGGCTACACCTTC	CASSTQINYGYTF	.	TRBV19	TRBJ1-2	13	.
TGTGCCAGCAGCTTAATGGGGCCAGAAAATCAGCCCCAGCATTTT	CASSLMGPENQPQHF	.	TRBV7-3	TRBJ1-5	15	.
TGTGCCAGCAGTCTCGACAGTAACTATGGCTACACCTTC	CASSLDSNYGYTF	.	TRBV6-5	TRBJ1-2	13	.
TGTGCCAGCAGCTCGGACAGGGCTGGGACCCAGTACTTC	CASSSDRAGTQYF	TRBD1	TRBV5-4	TRBJ2-5	13	.
TGTGCCAGCAGTGCTGGGACTAGCAGCTACAATGAGCAGTTCTTC	CASSAGTSSYNEQFF	TRBD2	TRBV25-1	TRBJ2-1	15	.
TGTGCCTGGAGGGAAACAGGGGTCACTGAAGCTTTCTTT	CAWRETGVTEAFF	TRBD1	TRBV30	TRBJ1-1	13	.
TGTGCCAGCAAAGGGGCGAGCGAGAAACTGTTTTTT	CASKGASEKLFF	.	TRBV14	TRBJ1-4	12	.
TGTGCCAGCAGTTACGGGGCCCGCGGAAGCAATCAGCCCCAGCATTTT	CASSYGARGSNQPQHF	.	TRBV6-6	TRBJ1-5	16	few
TGTGCCACCAGGCCCGGGACAGGGGTGGGGAACACTGAAGCTTTCTTT	CATRPGTGVGNTEAFF	TRBD1	TRBV28	TRBJ1-1	16	.
TGTGCCAGCAGCTTAAGGGGGAGTGCTGAAGCTTTCTTT	CASSLRGSAEAFF	.	TRBV11-3	TRBJ1-1	13	.
TGTGCCAGCAGCCAAGATTTAGGAAGGACAGGACATCAGCCCCAGCATTTT	CASSQDLGRTGHQPQHF	TRBD1	TRBV4-2	TRBJ1-5	17	once
TGTGCCAGCAGCTTAGAATGGACAGGGTGGAATGAGCAGTTCTTC	CASSLEWTGWNEQFF	TRBD1	TRBV11-2	TRBJ2-1	15	once
TGTGCCAGCAGTAACCTGACAGGGAGAACTGAAGCTTTCTTT	CASSNLTGRTEAFF	.	TRBV12-1	TRBJ1-1	14	.